The rows below give T cell receptor beta chains drawn from one sample of a study of cytotoxic CD8 clonotypes in ibrutinib-treated CLL. Data came from immunoSEQ multiplex PCR; TCRdb stores just in-frame clones and leaves some out. The sample holds 35,000 to 50,000 clones, less than 85% seen once. The material was PBMCs, obtained at disease progression, from a patient treated with ibrutinib. The receptors here all came from a human donor with chronic lymphocytic leukemia. Each CDR3 is given with its conserved first and last residue. D genes are given only for firm matches. Part of the rows lack a size; the others show once, few, many or a class for expanded clones.

TRBJ1-1	once	TRBV5-1	-	CASSGQVNTEAFF	TGCGCCAGCAGCGGGCAGGTGAACACTGAAGCTTTCTTT
TRBJ2-7	once	TRBV30	-	CAWSQGSAWEQYF	TGTGCCTGGAGTCAGGGGAGCGCCTGGGAGCAGTACTTC
TRBJ2-7	once	TRBV13	TRBD1	CASSYRTGFDEQYF	TGTGCCAGCAGCTATAGGACAGGGTTCGACGAGCAGTACTTC
TRBJ2-3	-	TRBV6-6	-	CASTPWATMDTQYF	TGTGCCAGCACCCCCTGGGCGACAATGGATACGCAGTATTTT
TRBJ2-1	-	TRBV19	-	CASSIHNEQFF	TGTGCCAGTAGTATCCACAATGAGCAGTTCTTC
TRBJ2-6	medium-sized	TRBV28	-	CASSVGETSGANVLTF	TGTGCCAGCAGTGTGGGGGAAACCTCTGGGGCCAACGTCCTGACTTTC
TRBJ1-2	-	TRBV9	-	CASSGWRPGGYGYTF	TGTGCCAGCAGCGGTTGGCGGCCAGGAGGCTATGGCTACACCTTC
TRBJ1-1	-	TRBV10-3	-	CAIKRDDYEAFF	TGTGCCATCAAAAGGGATGACTATGAAGCTTTCTTT
TRBJ2-7	-	TRBV9	TRBD2	CASSGRGGGIDEQYF	TGTGCCAGCAGCGGTCGGGGCGGGGGGATCGACGAGCAGTACTTC
TRBJ2-3	once	TRBV4-1	-	CASSHNRVRADTQYF	TGCGCCAGCAGCCATAACAGGGTAAGGGCAGATACGCAGTATTTT
TRBJ1-1	-	TRBV28	TRBD1	CASSLDRGQSFF	TGTGCCAGCAGCCTAGACAGGGGACAATCTTTCTTT
TRBJ2-5	-	TRBV28	-	CASSQQRRQKETQYF	TGTGCCAGCAGTCAACAACGACGACAGAAAGAGACCCAGTACTTC
TRBJ1-1	few	TRBV5-1	-	CASLRSEGTEAFF	TGCGCCAGCCTCCGTAGTGAAGGCACTGAAGCTTTCTTT
TRBJ2-1	-	TRBV7-8	-	CASSVGLTSYNEQFF	TGTGCCAGCAGCGTCGGATTGACCTCCTACAATGAGCAGTTCTTC
TRBJ1-1	-	TRBV6-5	-	CASRLQLNTEAFF	TGTGCCAGCAGATTACAGCTGAACACTGAAGCTTTCTTT
TRBJ2-3	-	TRBV5-1	TRBD2	CASRLGRATDTQYF	TGCGCCAGTAGACTCGGGAGGGCCACAGATACGCAGTATTTT
TRBJ1-1	-	TRBV10-3	TRBD1	CAIRKDRGGSTEAFF	TGTGCCATCAGGAAGGACAGGGGTGGAAGCACTGAAGCTTTCTTT
TRBJ1-2	-	TRBV7-8	TRBD1	CASSRGQVDYGYTF	TGTGCCAGCAGCCGCGGACAGGTCGATTATGGCTACACCTTC
TRBJ2-2	once	TRBV28	-	CASSLRTGELFF	TGTGCCAGCAGTTTGCGCACCGGGGAGCTGTTTTTT
TRBJ2-7	-	TRBV2	TRBD2	CASSEASLAGGTFEQYF	TGTGCCAGCAGTGAAGCAAGTCTAGCGGGGGGGACTTTCGAGCAGTACTTC
TRBJ2-2	-	TRBV10-3	TRBD2	CASQRERGGELFF	TGTGCCTCCCAGCGGGAGAGAGGCGGGGAGCTGTTTTTT
TRBJ2-3	once	TRBV4-2	-	CASSQTPGDTQYF	TGTGCCAGCAGCCAAACCCCGGGGGATACGCAGTATTTT
TRBJ2-1	-	TRBV13	-	CASSHQHRALNNEQFF	TGTGCCAGCAGCCACCAGCACCGGGCCCTGAACAATGAGCAGTTCTTC
TRBJ2-1	-	TRBV5-1	TRBD2	CASSRSPGLAGVGNEQFF	TGCGCCAGCAGCAGAAGTCCGGGACTAGCGGGAGTGGGCAATGAGCAGTTCTTC
TRBJ2-1	-	TRBV7-8	TRBD2	CASSLTGGNPLIAGGDNEQFF	TGTGCCAGCAGCTTGACCGGGGGGAATCCCTTGATAGCGGGAGGGGACAATGAGCAGTTCTTC
TRBJ2-7	-	TRBV4-1	TRBD2	CASSQSGLAGEEQYF	TGCGCCAGCAGCCAATCGGGACTAGCGGGAGAGGAGCAGTACTTC
TRBJ2-6	-	TRBV5-6	-	CASSTTGGGANVLTF	TGTGCCAGCAGCACGACAGGCGGAGGGGCCAACGTCCTGACTTTC
TRBJ1-4	-	TRBV7-2	TRBD1	CASSTDRGAANEKLFF	TGTGCCAGCAGTACTGACAGGGGGGCGGCTAATGAAAAACTGTTTTTT
TRBJ1-1	-	TRBV4-1	-	CASSSSENTEAFF	TGCGCCAGTTCAAGCTCAGAGAACACTGAAGCTTTCTTT
TRBJ1-2	-	TRBV7-9	-	CASSSGVGVNYGYTF	TGTGCCAGCAGCTCAGGGGTCGGGGTTAACTATGGCTACACCTTC
TRBJ2-5	once	TRBV2	-	CASSDSELETQYF	TGTGCCAGCAGTGACTCCGAGCTGGAGACCCAGTACTTC
TRBJ2-1	-	TRBV29-1	-	CSASGGVEQFF	TGCAGCGCTTCAGGGGGGGTTGAGCAGTTCTTC
TRBJ1-2	few	TRBV5-4	TRBD1	CASSSKTGAYGYTF	TGTGCCAGCAGCTCTAAGACAGGGGCCTATGGCTACACCTTC
TRBJ2-1	-	TRBV11-3	TRBD2	CASSLVAGVGSEQFF	TGTGCCAGCAGCTTAGTTGCGGGAGTGGGTAGTGAGCAGTTCTTC
TRBJ2-1	-	TRBV5-8	-	CASSLWGGREQFF	TGTGCCAGCAGCTTGTGGGGCGGCCGTGAGCAGTTCTTC
TRBJ2-1	-	TRBV7-9	-	CASSLGQGNRNEQFF	TGTGCCAGCAGCTTAGGCCAGGGTAACCGCAATGAGCAGTTCTTC
TRBJ1-6	-	TRBV5-1	-	CASSFEGILVGSPLHF	TGCGCCAGCAGCTTTGAGGGTATCTTGGTTGGATCACCCCTCCACTTT
TRBJ2-7	-	TRBV29-1	-	CSVDSQFGYEQYF	TGCAGCGTTGATTCTCAGTTCGGTTACGAGCAGTACTTC
TRBJ2-3	-	TRBV5-1	TRBD2	CASSSRSGSSADTQYF	TGCGCCAGCAGCTCCCGTAGCGGGAGCTCGGCAGATACGCAGTATTTT
TRBJ2-1	-	TRBV5-1	-	CASSLVDGAYNEQFF	TGCGCCAGCAGCCTTGTGGATGGGGCCTACAATGAGCAGTTCTTC
TRBJ1-5	-	TRBV28	-	CASSFVGFRARQPQHF	TGTGCCAGCAGTTTTGTGGGGTTTAGGGCCCGCCAGCCCCAGCATTTT
TRBJ2-3	once	TRBV5-1	-	CASSLARLRAGTDTQYF	TGCGCCAGCAGCTTGGCAAGACTCAGGGCTGGGACAGATACGCAGTATTTT